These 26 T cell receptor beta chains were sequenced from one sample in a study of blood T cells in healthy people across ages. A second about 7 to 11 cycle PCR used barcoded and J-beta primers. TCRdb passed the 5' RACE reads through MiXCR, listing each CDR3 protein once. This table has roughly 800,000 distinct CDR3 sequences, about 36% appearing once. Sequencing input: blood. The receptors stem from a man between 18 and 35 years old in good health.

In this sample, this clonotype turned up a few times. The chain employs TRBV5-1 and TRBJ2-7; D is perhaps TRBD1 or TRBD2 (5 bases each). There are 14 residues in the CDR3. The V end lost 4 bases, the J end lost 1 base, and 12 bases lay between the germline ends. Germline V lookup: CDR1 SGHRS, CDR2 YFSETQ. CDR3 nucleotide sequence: TGCGCCAGCAGCCCGGGACCAGAATCCTACGAGCAGTACTTC. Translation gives CASSPGPESYEQYF.

DNA of the CDR3: TGCGCCAGCAGCCTGGGGGCAGGGACACGTTCTGGGGCCAACGTCCTGACTTTC. Protein: CASSLGAGTRSGANVLTF. This sequence joins TRBV5-1 and TRBJ2-6; D is perhaps TRBD1 (6 bases). Trimming took 4 bases from V and 1 from J, leaving 18 bases between them. Germline CDR1 is SGHRS and CDR2 is YFSETQ. This CDR3 is 18 amino acids long.

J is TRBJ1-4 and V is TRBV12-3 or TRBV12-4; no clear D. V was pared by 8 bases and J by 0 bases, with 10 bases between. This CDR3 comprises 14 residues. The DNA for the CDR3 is TGTGCCAGCGGGCAGAGGGCAACTAATGAAAAACTGTTTTTT. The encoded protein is CASGQRATNEKLFF.

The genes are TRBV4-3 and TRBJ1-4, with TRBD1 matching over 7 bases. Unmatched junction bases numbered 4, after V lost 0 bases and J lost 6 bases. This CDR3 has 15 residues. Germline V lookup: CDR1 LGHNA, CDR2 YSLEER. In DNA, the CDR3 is TGCGCCAGCAGCCAAGAGGACAGGCGTTATGAAAAACTGTTTTTT. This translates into CASSQEDRRYEKLFF.

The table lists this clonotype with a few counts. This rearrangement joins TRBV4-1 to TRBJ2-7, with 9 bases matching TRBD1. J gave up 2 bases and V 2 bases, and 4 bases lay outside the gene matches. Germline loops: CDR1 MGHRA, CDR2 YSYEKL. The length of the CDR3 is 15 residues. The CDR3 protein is CASSQRQGVTYEQYF. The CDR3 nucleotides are TGCGCCAGCAGCCAACGACAGGGGGTAACCTACGAGCAGTACTTC.

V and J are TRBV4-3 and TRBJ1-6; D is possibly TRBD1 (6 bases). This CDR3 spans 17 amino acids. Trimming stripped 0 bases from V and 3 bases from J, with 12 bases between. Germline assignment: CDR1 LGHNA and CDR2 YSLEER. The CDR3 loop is CASSQDRGQLYNSPLHF. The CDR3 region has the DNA TGCGCCAGCAGCCAAGATAGAGGACAGCTCTATAATTCACCCCTCCACTTT.

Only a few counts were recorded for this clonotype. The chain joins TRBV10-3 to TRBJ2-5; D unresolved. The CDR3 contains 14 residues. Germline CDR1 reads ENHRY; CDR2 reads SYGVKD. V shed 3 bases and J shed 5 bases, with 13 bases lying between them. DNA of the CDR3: TGTGCCATCAGTGACGGGTTATTGGGGGAGACCCAGTACTTC. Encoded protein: CAISDGLLGETQYF.

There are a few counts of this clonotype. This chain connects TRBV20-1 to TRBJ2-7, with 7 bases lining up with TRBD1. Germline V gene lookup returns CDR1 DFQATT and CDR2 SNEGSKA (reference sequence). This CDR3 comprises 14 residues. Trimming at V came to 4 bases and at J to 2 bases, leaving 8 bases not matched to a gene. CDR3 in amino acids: CSAKTPGQAYEQYF. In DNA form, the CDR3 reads TGCAGTGCTAAAACCCCTGGACAGGCCTACGAGCAGTACTTC.

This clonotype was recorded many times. The CDR3 reads CSATLAGVGDTQYF. The DNA of the CDR3 is TGCAGTGCTACACTAGCGGGGGTCGGAGATACGCAGTATTTT. The chain joins TRBV20-1 to TRBJ2-3; TRBD2 aligns across 11 bases. J gave up 5 bases and V 4 bases, and 5 bases lay outside the gene matches. Germline V gene data show CDR1 as DFQATT and CDR2 as SNEGSKA (reference sequence). The CDR3 has 14 residues.

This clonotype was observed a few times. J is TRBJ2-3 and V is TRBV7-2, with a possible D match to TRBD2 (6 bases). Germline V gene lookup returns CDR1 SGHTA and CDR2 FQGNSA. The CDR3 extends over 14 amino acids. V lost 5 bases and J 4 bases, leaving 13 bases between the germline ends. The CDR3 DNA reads TGTGCCAGCAGCCCCACGGGGGTCTCAGATACGCAGTATTTT. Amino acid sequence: CASSPTGVSDTQYF.

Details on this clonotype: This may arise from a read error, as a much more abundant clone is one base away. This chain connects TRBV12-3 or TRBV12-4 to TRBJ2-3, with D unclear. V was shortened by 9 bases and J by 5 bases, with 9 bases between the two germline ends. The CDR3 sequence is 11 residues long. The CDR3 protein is CASVREDTQYF. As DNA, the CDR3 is TGTGCCAGTGTTAGGGAAGATACGCAGTATTTT.

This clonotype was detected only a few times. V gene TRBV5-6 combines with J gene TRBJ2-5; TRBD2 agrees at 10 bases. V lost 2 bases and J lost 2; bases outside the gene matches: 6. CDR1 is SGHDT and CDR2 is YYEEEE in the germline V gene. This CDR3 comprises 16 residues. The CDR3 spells CASSFGLAGAQETQYF. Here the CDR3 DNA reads TGTGCCAGCAGCTTTGGGCTAGCGGGGGCTCAAGAGACCCAGTACTTC.

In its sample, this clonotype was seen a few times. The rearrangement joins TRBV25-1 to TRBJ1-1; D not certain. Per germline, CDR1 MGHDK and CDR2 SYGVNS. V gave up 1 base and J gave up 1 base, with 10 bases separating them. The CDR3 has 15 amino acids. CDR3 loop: CASSESRGENTEAFF. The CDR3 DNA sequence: TGTGCCAGCAGTGAATCGAGAGGAGAGAACACTGAAGCTTTCTTT.

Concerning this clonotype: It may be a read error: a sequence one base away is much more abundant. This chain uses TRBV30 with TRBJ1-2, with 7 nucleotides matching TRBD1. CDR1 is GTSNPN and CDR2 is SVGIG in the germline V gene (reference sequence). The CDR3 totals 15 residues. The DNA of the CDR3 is TGTGCCTGGAGTGCTCGGACAGGCGCAAACTATGGCTGCACCTTC. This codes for CAWSARTGANYGCTF.

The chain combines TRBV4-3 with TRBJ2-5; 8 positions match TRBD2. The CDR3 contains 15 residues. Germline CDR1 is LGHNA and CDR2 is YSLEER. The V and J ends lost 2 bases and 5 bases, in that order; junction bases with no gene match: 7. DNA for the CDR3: TGCGCCAGCAGCCAATATGGACTAGCATCCGAGACCCAGTACTTC. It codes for CASSQYGLASETQYF.

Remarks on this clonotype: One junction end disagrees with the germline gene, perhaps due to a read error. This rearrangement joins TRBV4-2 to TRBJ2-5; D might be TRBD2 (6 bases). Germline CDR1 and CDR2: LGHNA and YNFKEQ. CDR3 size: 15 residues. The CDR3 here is CASSRRRAAQETLYF. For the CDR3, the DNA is TGTGCCAGCAGCCGACGGAGGGCGGCTCAAGAGACCCTGTACTTC.

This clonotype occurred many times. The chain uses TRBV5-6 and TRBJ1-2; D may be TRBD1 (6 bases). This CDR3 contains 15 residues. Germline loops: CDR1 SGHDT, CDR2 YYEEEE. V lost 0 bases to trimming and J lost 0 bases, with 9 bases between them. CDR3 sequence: CASSLVDRANYGYTF. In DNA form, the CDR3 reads TGTGCCAGCAGCTTGGTGGACAGAGCTAACTATGGCTACACCTTC.

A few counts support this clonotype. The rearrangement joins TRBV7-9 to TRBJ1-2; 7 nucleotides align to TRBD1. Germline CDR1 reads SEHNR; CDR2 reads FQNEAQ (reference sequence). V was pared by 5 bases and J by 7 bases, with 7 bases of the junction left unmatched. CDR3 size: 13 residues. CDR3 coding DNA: TGTGCCAGCAGCCCGCGGACAGGTCGTGGCTACACCTTC. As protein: CASSPRTGRGYTF.

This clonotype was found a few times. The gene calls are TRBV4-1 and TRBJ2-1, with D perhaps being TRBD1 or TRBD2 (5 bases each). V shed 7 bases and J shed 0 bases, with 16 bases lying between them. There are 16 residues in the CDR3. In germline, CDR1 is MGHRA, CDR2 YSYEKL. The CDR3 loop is CASTPGTAVSYNEQFF. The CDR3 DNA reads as TGCGCCAGCACCCCCGGGACGGCAGTCTCCTACAATGAGCAGTTCTTC.

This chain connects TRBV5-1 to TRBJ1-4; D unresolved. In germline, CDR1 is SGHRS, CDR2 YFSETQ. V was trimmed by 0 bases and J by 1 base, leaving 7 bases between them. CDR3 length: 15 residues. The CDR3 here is CASSLGERTNEKLFF. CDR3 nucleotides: TGCGCCAGCAGCTTGGGAGAGCGAACTAATGAAAAACTGTTTTTT.

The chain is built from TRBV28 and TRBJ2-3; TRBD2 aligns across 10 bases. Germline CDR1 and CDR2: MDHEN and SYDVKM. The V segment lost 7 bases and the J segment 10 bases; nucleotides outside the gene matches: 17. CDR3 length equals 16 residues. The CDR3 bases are TGTGCCAGCAACAACCAGCTAGCGGGAGACCCTAGGGCGCAGTATTTT. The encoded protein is CASNNQLAGDPRAQYF.

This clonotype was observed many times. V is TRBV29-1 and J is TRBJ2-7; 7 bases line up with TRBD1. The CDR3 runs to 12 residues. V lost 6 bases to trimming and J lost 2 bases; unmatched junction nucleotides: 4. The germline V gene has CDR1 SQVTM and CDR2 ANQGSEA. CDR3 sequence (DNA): TGCAGCGTAAGGACAGGCCCCTACGAGCAGTACTTC. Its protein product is CSVRTGPYEQYF.

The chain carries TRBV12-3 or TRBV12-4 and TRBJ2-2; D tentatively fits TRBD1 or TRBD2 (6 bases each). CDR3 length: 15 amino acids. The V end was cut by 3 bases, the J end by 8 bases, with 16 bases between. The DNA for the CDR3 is TGTGCCAGCAGTTTTGCCGGGGGCGGAGGTGGGGAGCTGTTTTTT. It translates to CASSFAGGGGGELFF.

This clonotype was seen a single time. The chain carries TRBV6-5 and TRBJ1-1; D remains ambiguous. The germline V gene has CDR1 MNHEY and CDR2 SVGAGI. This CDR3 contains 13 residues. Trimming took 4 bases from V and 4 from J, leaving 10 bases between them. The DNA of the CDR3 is TGTGCCAGCAGTTCCCCGACGGGCACTGAAGCTTTCTTT. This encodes CASSSPTGTEAFF.

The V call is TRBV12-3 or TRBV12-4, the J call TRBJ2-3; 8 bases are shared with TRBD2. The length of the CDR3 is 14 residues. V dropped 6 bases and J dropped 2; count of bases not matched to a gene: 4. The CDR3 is CASRLAVTTDTQYF. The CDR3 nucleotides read TGTGCCAGCAGACTAGCGGTGACCACAGATACGCAGTATTTT.

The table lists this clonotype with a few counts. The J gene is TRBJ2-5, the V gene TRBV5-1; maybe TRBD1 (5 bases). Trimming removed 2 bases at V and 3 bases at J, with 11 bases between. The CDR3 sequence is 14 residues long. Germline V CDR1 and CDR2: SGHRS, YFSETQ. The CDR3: CASSFQGREETQYF. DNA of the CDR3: TGCGCCAGCAGCTTCCAGGGTAGGGAAGAGACCCAGTACTTC. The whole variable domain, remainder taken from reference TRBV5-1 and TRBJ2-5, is KAGVTQTPRYLIKTRGQQVTLSCSPISGHRSVSWYQQTPGQGLQFLFEYFSETQRNKGNFPGRFSGRQFSNSRSEMNVSTLELGDSALYLCASSFQGREETQYFGPGTRLLVL.